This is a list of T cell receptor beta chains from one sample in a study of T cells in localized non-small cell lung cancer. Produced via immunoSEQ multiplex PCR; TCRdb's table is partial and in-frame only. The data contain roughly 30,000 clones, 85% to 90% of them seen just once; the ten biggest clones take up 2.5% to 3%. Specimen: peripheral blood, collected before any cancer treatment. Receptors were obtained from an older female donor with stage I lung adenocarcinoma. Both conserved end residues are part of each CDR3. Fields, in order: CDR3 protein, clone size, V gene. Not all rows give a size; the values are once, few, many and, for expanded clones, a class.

CDR3 protein: CASSLEGVDTDTQYF
clone size: NA
V gene: TRBV7-2

CDR3 protein: CASTGPESTEAFF
clone size: NA
V gene: TRBV23-1

CDR3 protein: CASSRQGMNTEAFF
clone size: NA
V gene: TRBV6-5

CDR3 protein: CASSYSKGRPHVF
clone size: NA
V gene: TRBV6-5

CDR3 protein: CATSRGGSTDTQYF
clone size: NA
V gene: TRBV15

CDR3 protein: CAWSVTSTDTQYF
clone size: NA
V gene: TRBV30

CDR3 protein: CASSHGAYEQYF
clone size: NA
V gene: TRBV7-9

CDR3 protein: CASSHPRGETQYF
clone size: NA
V gene: TRBV7-2

CDR3 protein: CASSIDSAGGGNQPQHF
clone size: NA
V gene: TRBV19

CDR3 protein: CASSWGGLGGAGYTF
clone size: NA
V gene: TRBV7-9

CDR3 protein: CASSRTSGSPTYEQYF
clone size: NA
V gene: TRBV4-3

CDR3 protein: CASSSPAGNTIYF
clone size: NA
V gene: TRBV28

CDR3 protein: CASSEPAGRSYEQYF
clone size: once
V gene: TRBV25-1